This T cell receptor beta chain was captured in a study of Ad26.COV2.S vaccination and SARS-CoV-2 variants. The study's findings and limits: Researchers reported similar non-spike TCR breadth in vaccine and placebo recipients.

The protocol was immunoSEQ multiplex PCR, while the TCRdb copy is restricted to in-frame clones and leaves out a portion. Among some 290,000 clones listed, 86% were seen once. Documented treatment: 15 to 20 received Ad26.COV2.S at low or high dose, single or two shots; about 5 received placebo; per-sample allocation not given. At day 63 after the first vaccine or placebo injection, samples were drawn. Boston supplied an adult donor aged 18-55 years. Worth noting for this clone: Its antigen is undetermined.

Germline V gives CDR1 SGHNT, CDR2 YENEEA. This CDR3 has 16 residues. Trimming took 1 base from V and 3 from J, leaving 12 bases between them. The sequence was collected from a person between 18 and 59 years old who received the Ad26.COV2.S COVID-19 vaccine or a placebo. The chain carries TRBV11-3 and TRBJ2-2; D unresolved. Specimen: peripheral blood, collected in a trial of Ad26.COV2.S vaccine versus placebo. DNA of the CDR3: TGTGCCAGCAGCTTAGCGGCTAGTACCCACACCGGGGAGCTGTTTTTT. Amino acids: CASSLAASTHTGELFF.